This T cell receptor (beta chain) was identified during a study of blood T cell repertoires in COVID-19. The overall study: Spain, Italy and the United States supplied samples that represented acute and convalescent COVID-19. Nucleic acid was either cDNA or gDNA, and it came from T cells, B-cell-depleted T cells, or PBMCs.

Authors' methods: Nucleated cell counts were estimated from reference gene primer amplification. The protocol was immunoSEQ multiplex PCR, while the TCRdb copy is restricted to in-frame clones and leaves out a portion. V and J calls plus clone size are reproduced from that table; the DNA served to infer D and trimming. Of about 240,000 clones detected, approximately 85% appear once; the ten largest clones hold about an eighth. The TCR comes from a woman aged 55-70 years with active or convalescent COVID-19. Source material: peripheral blood.

CDR3 amino acids: CASSATPGRGYGYTF. The CDR3 nucleotides are TGTGCCAGCAGCGCCACCCCCGGGCGGGGCTATGGCTACACCTTC. This chain links TRBV7-8 with TRBJ1-2; no reliable D call. The V end was cut by 5 bases, the J end by 4 bases, with 17 bases between. The CDR3 consists of 15 residues. Germline CDR1 SGHVS, CDR2 FQNEAQ.